One sample yielded the 2 T cell receptor beta chains listed below, sequenced in a study of graft-versus-host responses after intestinal transplantation. Their antigens remain unidentified. Assay: immunoSEQ multiplex PCR; the TCRdb copy retains only in-frame clones and omits some. This table holds tens of thousands of clones, more than 85% found once. Sequencing was performed on unstimulated CD8+ T cells sorted from spleen or lymph node cells, taken before intestinal transplant. The receptors here all came from a human donor who received an intestinal transplant.

This chain connects TRBV5-1 to TRBJ2-1; 7 bases line up with TRBD1. V lost 4 bases, J lost 7 bases, and 14 bases stayed unmatched. Germline CDR1 reads SGHRS; CDR2 reads YFSETQ. This CDR3 has 16 amino acids. This chain's CDR3 is CASSKGVTGRVNEQFF. The CDR3 DNA reads TGCGCCAGCAGCAAGGGGGTGACAGGGCGGGTGAATGAGCAGTTCTTC.

V usage is TRBV7-9 and J usage is TRBJ2-7, with 9 bases fitting TRBD1. The CDR3 has 15 residues. Germline loops: CDR1 SEHNR, CDR2 FQNEAQ (reference sequence). The V segment lost 5 bases and the J segment 5 bases; nucleotides outside the gene matches: 10. The CDR3 sequence: CASSLSDRGFHEQYF. Written as DNA, the CDR3 is TGTGCCAGCAGCCTATCGGACAGGGGATTCCACGAGCAGTACTTC.